This T cell receptor (beta chain) was sequenced for a study of chemoradiotherapy in HPV16-positive cancers. Study information: Candidate HPV-specific T-cell clones and common TCR motifs came from functional assays in a couple of HPV16-positive patients. Study-wide results and limits: In HPV16-positive patients, HPV-responsive T-cell expansion tracked better recurrence-free survival.

Some clones are missing from TCRdb's copy, which holds only in-frame ones; the method was immunoSEQ multiplex PCR. Among about 53,000 clones listed, roughly nine tenths were seen once. With respect to this clone: Its specificity is not known.

Per germline, CDR1 SEHNR and CDR2 FQNEAQ (reference sequence). The CDR3 covers 15 residues. The V end was cut by 5 bases, the J end by 0 bases, with 11 bases between. Samples were taken several times over chemoradiotherapy. Specimen: blood, collected from a patient who underwent chemoradiotherapy. The chain recombines TRBV7-9 with TRBJ2-1, with D unresolved. This sequence was found in a human donor with HPV-associated anogenital cancer. DNA for the CDR3: TGTGCCAGCAGCCCCAGGTCGACCTCCTACAATGAGCAGTTCTTC. Its protein product is CASSPRSTSYNEQFF.